The present entry profiles one TCR beta chain with its context. The data were produced by immunoSEQ multiplex PCR, yet TCRdb's version contains in-frame clones alone and is incomplete. The sample shows tens of thousands of clones, 80% to 95% of them seen only once. Trimming took off 2 bases at V and 5 bases at J, with 9 bases between the two ends. The germline V gene has CDR1 SEHNR and CDR2 FQNEAQ (reference sequence). This CDR3 region has 14 residues. The data are from a study of PD-L1 blockade in urothelial cancer. At the level of the study: Analysis of blood occurred 3 weeks (second dose) and 6 weeks after treatment start. When blood samples were assessed, the median T cell count was some 150,000.

Regarding time point: peripheral blood 6 weeks after treatment start. Each patient gave between 1 and 8 samples of peripheral blood mononuclear cells, which were collected pretreatment and during treatment. The sample consisted of PBMCs, taken around atezolizumab (anti-PD-L1) treatment. This TCR was recovered from a woman of 80 years or more with urothelial cancer. The chain carries TRBV7-9 and TRBJ2-2, with D unresolved. CDR3 nucleotide sequence: TGTGCCAGCAGCTTAATTACCCGGACCGGGGAGCTGTTTTTT. This sequence encodes CASSLITRTGELFF.